This T cell receptor beta chain was documented in a study of cytomegalovirus exposure and HLA in healthy donors. The study, taken as a whole, reports: A few V segments could not be told apart, such as TRBV6-2 and TRBV6-3, and were left out.

A multiplex PCR was run with 60 Vbeta primers and 13 Jbeta primers. Generated by immunoSEQ multiplex PCR, the TCRdb table keeps only in-frame clones and is missing some. Of some 180,000 clones listed, over 65% are singletons. Trimming took 0 bases from V and 2 from J; bases not matched to a gene: 2. The length of the CDR3 is 16 residues. Germline CDR1 reads SGHNT; CDR2 reads YYREEE (reference sequence). A word on this clone: The antigen remains unidentified.

This TCR came from a man between 18 and 35 years old in good health and CMV-seronegative. The material sequenced was PBMCs. The genes are TRBV5-4 and TRBJ2-6, with 7 bases fitting TRBD1. The CDR3 protein is CASSLEGAPGANVLTF. CDR3 coding DNA: TGTGCCAGCAGCTTGGAGGGGGCCCCTGGGGCCAACGTCCTGACTTTC.